The clone carrying this TCR beta chain was recorded once. These data originate in a study of OX40 agonist ivuxolimab in advanced cancers. The CDR3 totals 14 residues. V lost 0 bases and J 5 bases, leaving 10 bases between the germline ends. CDR1 and CDR2 from the germline V gene are SGDLS and YYNGEE. TCRdb keeps only in-frame clones here, not all; method: immunoSEQ multiplex PCR. The table has 55,000 to 90,000 clones, 70% to 90% seen once. This clonotype was sampled from an adult with an advanced solid tumor such as melanoma, head and neck, liver or kidney cancer. The chain employs TRBV9 and TRBJ2-3; D remains unclear. Sequencing was performed on CD4+ or CD8+ T cells sorted from blood, taken in a trial of the OX40 agonist ivuxolimab. This CDR3 is CASSVAQAKDTQYF. Here the CDR3 DNA reads TGTGCCAGCAGCGTAGCCCAAGCAAAAGATACGCAGTATTTT.